This T cell receptor beta chain was identified during a study of human T cells and chemical hapten exposure. Study-wide context: Diphenylcyclopropenone, dosed weekly to the scalp, was given to patients throughout the roughly 24-week study. Across samples, TCR yields varied, mostly owing to small differences in pooled library volumes. Study results and limitations: Expanded TCRs grouped into significantly more large CDR3 similarity clusters than controls produced.

The CDR3 runs to 17 residues. V gave up 1 base and J gave up 1 base, with 11 bases separating them. CDR1 is LGHNA and CDR2 is YSLEER in the germline V gene. Documented time point: pre-sensitization, week 0. Indicated treatment: therapeutic diphenylcyclopropenone sensitization with weekly scalp DPC. Via MiXCR, TCRdb re-called the RACE reads, giving one row per CDR3 protein. The sample has some 360,000 distinct CDR3 sequences, 5% to 6.5% seen once. This clonotype came up many times. Its antigen is not known. The clonotype comes from a woman aged 50 to 60 with alopecia areata. Some clones in this sample may be carry-over from other donors' samples. The material was whole blood, obtained in connection with sensitization to the hapten diphenylcyclopropenone (DPC). The J gene is TRBJ2-6, the V gene TRBV4-3; possibly TRBD1 for D (5 bases). The CDR3 DNA reads TGCGCCAGCAGCCAAGGACAGTTTCCTTCTGGGGCCAACGTCCTGACTTTC. Amino acid sequence: CASSQGQFPSGANVLTF.